This TCR beta chain originates from a study of blood T cell repertoires in COVID-19. Study details: The United States, Italy and Spain provided the acute and convalescent COVID-19 samples. PBMCs, B-cell-depleted T cells, or T cells provided the cDNA or gDNA that made up the material.

Original analysis: Amplification of reference gene primers was used by the study to estimate nucleated cell counts. Method: immunoSEQ multiplex PCR; TCRdb's copy keeps in-frame clones and lacks some. For V, J and clone size, that table is used; D and trimming come from the DNA. The sample lists tens of thousands of clones; approximately 80% were seen once. The CDR3 is 15 residues long. From germline, CDR1 is MNHEY and CDR2 SMNVEV (reference sequence). V was cut by 4 bases and J by 1 base, with 13 bases left in between. The sequencing sample was made of peripheral blood. V usage is TRBV27 and J usage is TRBJ1-2, with a tentative D call TRBD1 (5 bases). This TCR was recovered from a human donor in a cohort sampled during active COVID-19. The DNA of the CDR3 is TGTGCCAGCAGTTCCGTAACGGGGGGTAACTATGGCTACACCTTC. Translating it yields CASSSVTGGNYGYTF.